The present TCR beta chain was sequenced within a study of T cell responses to AZD1222 COVID-19 vaccine. Broader study findings: Targets within unmutated variant regions were reportedly found for nearly half of spike-specific TCRs. Vaccine-related CD4 TCRs covered spike, predominating at 160-218 and 743-854.

Profiled with immunoSEQ multiplex PCR; TCRdb holds only in-frame clones, not every one. The sample contains about 130,000 clones, 90% of which appear only once. Notes on this clone: Antigen unknown.

Germline assignment: CDR1 SGHRS and CDR2 YFSETQ. Deletions cut 0 bases from V and 5 bases from J, with 21 bases between. The CDR3 is 18 amino acids. The V call is TRBV5-1, the J call TRBJ2-1, with D perhaps matching TRBD1 (6 bases). The source material was peripheral blood, sampled on day 0 of AZD1222 vaccination. The clonotype was recovered from an adult in good health. This CDR3 is CASSLATFGGSSDNEQFF. The CDR3 nucleotides are TGCGCCAGCAGCTTGGCGACCTTTGGGGGCTCGAGCGACAATGAGCAGTTCTTC.